A single sample gave rise to the 26 T cell receptor beta chains below, sequenced in a study of OX40 agonist ivuxolimab in advanced cancers. The table came from immunoSEQ multiplex PCR; TCRdb's copy has only in-frame clones and leaves some out. The sample yields 35,000 to 40,000 clones, about 88% seen once. The sample here was CD4+ or CD8+ T cells sorted from blood, taken in a trial of the OX40 agonist ivuxolimab. The receptors were sampled from an adult with an advanced solid tumor such as melanoma, head and neck, liver or kidney cancer.

The CDR3 protein is CASSPGTGDSLYEQYF. The CDR3 DNA sequence: TGTGCCAGCAGCCCGGGGACCGGGGACAGCTTATACGAGCAGTACTTC. The V call is TRBV9, the J call TRBJ2-7; TRBD1 agrees at 7 bases. This CDR3 is 16 amino acids long. Germline values: CDR1 SGDLS, CDR2 YYNGEE. Losses at the gene ends were 4 bases for V and 4 bases for J; bases not matched to a gene: 14.

The chain links TRBV4-1 to TRBJ1-3; tentative D call: TRBD1 (6 bases). Germline loops: CDR1 MGHRA, CDR2 YSYEKL. The CDR3 contains 17 residues. V lost 0 bases to trimming and J lost 0 bases, with 12 bases between them. The CDR3 protein is CASSQDRGATSGNTIYF. CDR3 bases: TGCGCCAGCAGCCAAGATCGGGGGGCGACCTCTGGAAACACCATATATTTT.

The chain joins TRBV2 to TRBJ2-2; tentative D call: TRBD1 (6 bases). The CDR3 consists of 14 residues. Germline CDR1 and CDR2: SNHLY and FYNNEI. The V and J ends lost 7 bases and 4 bases respectively, with 13 bases between them. The DNA of the CDR3 is TGTGCCAGCACCCAGCTACAGGGCACCGGGGAGCTGTTTTTT. As protein: CASTQLQGTGELFF.

V and J are TRBV5-1 and TRBJ2-7; 7 nucleotides match TRBD2. V lost 0 bases, J lost 9 bases, and 15 bases stayed unmatched. Germline CDR1 SGHRS, CDR2 YFSETQ. This CDR3 has 16 amino acids. The CDR3 is CASSLAGGASGAVQYF. The DNA of the CDR3 is TGCGCCAGCAGCTTGGCCGGGGGTGCCAGCGGGGCCGTGCAGTACTTC. Variable domain in full (rest from reference TRBV5-1 and TRBJ2-7): KAGVTQTPRYLIKTRGQQVTLSCSPISGHRSVSWYQQTPGQGLQFLFEYFSETQRNKGNFPGRFSGRQFSNSRSEMNVSTLELGDSALYLCASSLAGGASGAVQYFGPGTRLTVT.

This clone was detected a few times. The rearrangement uses TRBV7-8 and TRBJ1-6; D not resolved. The CDR3 is 16 residues long. Trimming shortened V by 1 base and J by 4 bases, and 11 bases separated the two germline ends. CDR1 and CDR2 from the germline V gene are SGHVS and FQNEAQ. The CDR3 nucleotides read TGTGCCAGCAGCTTAGACCGGACGGATTATAATTCACCCCTCCACTTT. Translating gives CASSLDRTDYNSPLHF.

This clone showed up just once. The chain links TRBV19 to TRBJ2-1; 12 bases align to TRBD2. CDR3 size: 17 residues. V shed 5 bases and J 2 bases; nucleotides not matched to a gene: 7. Germline V gene lookup returns CDR1 LNHDA and CDR2 SQIVND (reference sequence). The CDR3 protein is CASSYLAGGVTYNEQFF. The DNA of the CDR3 is TGTGCCAGTAGTTATCTAGCGGGGGGGGTTACCTACAATGAGCAGTTCTTC.

V is TRBV19 and J is TRBJ2-2, with 8 bases aligning to TRBD1. CDR3 length: 15 amino acids. Germline-derived CDR1 and CDR2 are LNHDA and SQIVND (reference sequence). With V trimmed by 7 bases and J by 2 bases, 6 bases remained unmatched. CDR3 in amino acids: CASNLDRGNTGELFF. CDR3 coding DNA: TGTGCCAGTAATCTTGACAGGGGAAACACCGGGGAGCTGTTTTTT.

The rearrangement links TRBV2 to TRBJ2-5, with D hard to call. The germline V and J ends were trimmed by 3 bases and 0 bases, with 8 bases remaining between them. The CDR3 sequence is 14 residues long. Germline-derived CDR1 and CDR2 are SNHLY and FYNNEI. CDR3 DNA: TGTGCCAGCAGTGAGGTACGAGACCAAGAGACCCAGTACTTC. This sequence encodes CASSEVRDQETQYF. Full variable domain (remainder filled in from reference TRBV2 and TRBJ2-5): EPEVTQTPSHQVTQMGQEVILRCVPISNHLYFYWYRQILGQKVEFLVSFYNNEISEKSEIFDDQFSVERPDGSNFTLKIRSTKLEDSAMYFCASSEVRDQETQYFGPGTRLLVL.

The V call is TRBV7-2, the J call TRBJ1-4, with D uncertain. This CDR3 region has 15 residues. From germline, CDR1 is SGHTA and CDR2 FQGNSA. The germline V and J ends were trimmed by 2 bases and 3 bases, with 10 bases remaining between them. The CDR3 loop reads CASSLRLGPNEKLFF. DNA for the CDR3: TGTGCCAGCAGCTTAAGATTAGGGCCTAATGAAAAACTGTTTTTT.

The CDR3: CASSQVGGAGEKLFF. CDR3 coding DNA: TGCGCCAGCAGCCAAGTCGGGGGGGCAGGAGAAAAACTGTTTTTT. The chain recombines TRBV4-3 with TRBJ1-4, with D perhaps TRBD1 (6 bases). The V gene lost 1 base and the J gene lost 8 bases, with 14 bases spanning the gap. Per the germline V gene, CDR1 is LGHNA and CDR2 is YSLEER. The CDR3 contains 15 residues.

The chain joins TRBV9 to TRBJ2-1; D perhaps matches TRBD2 (6 bases). The V end was cut by 0 bases, the J end by 6 bases, with 7 bases between. CDR1 is SGDLS and CDR2 is YYNGEE in the germline V gene. The CDR3 has 13 residues. The CDR3 loop reads CASSVGTTNEQFF. Written as DNA, the CDR3 is TGTGCCAGCAGCGTAGGGACTACCAATGAGCAGTTCTTC. The full variable domain, with the rest looked up from reference TRBV9 and TRBJ2-1, is DSGVTQTPKHLITATGQRVTLRCSPRSGDLSVYWYQQSLDQGLQFLIQYYNGEERAKGNILERFSAQQFPDLHSELNLSSLELGDSALYFCASSVGTTNEQFFGPGTRLTVL.

The chain employs TRBV7-9 and TRBJ2-7; 7 nucleotides match TRBD1. This CDR3 spans 15 amino acids. Trimming took 1 base from V and 4 from J; bases not matched to a gene: 7. Per the germline V gene, CDR1 is SEHNR and CDR2 is FQNEAQ (reference sequence). CDR3 DNA: TGTGCCAGCAGCTTAGGGGGACAGCGTTTTTACGAGCAGTACTTC. It encodes CASSLGGQRFYEQYF. Complete variable domain (other parts from reference TRBV7-9 and TRBJ2-7): DTGVSQNPRHKITKRGQNVTFRCDPISEHNRLYWYRQTLGQGPEFLTYFQNEAQLEKSRLLSDRFSAERPKGSFSTLEIQRTEQGDSAMYLCASSLGGQRFYEQYFGPGTRLTVT.

The V gene is TRBV4-2, the J gene TRBJ1-2; the match to TRBD1 covers 10 bases. The ends lost 8 bases at V and 8 bases at J; junction bases unmatched: 5. Germline V lookup: CDR1 LGHNA, CDR2 YNFKEQ. The CDR3 contains 12 residues. The CDR3 reads CASPRTGGGYTF. CDR3 DNA: TGTGCCAGCCCCCGGACAGGGGGGGGCTACACCTTC.

CDR3 region: CASSIAPLAGGLGDTQYF. The CDR3 DNA sequence: TGTGCCAGTAGTATAGCTCCTCTAGCGGGGGGGCTGGGAGATACGCAGTATTTT. The V and J genes are TRBV19 and TRBJ2-3; TRBD2 matches 12 bases. V lost 1 base to trimming and J lost 5 bases; unmatched junction nucleotides: 10. Germline V gene sequence: CDR1 LNHDA, CDR2 SQIVND (reference sequence). The CDR3 runs to 18 residues. The variable domain in full, with the rest retrieved from reference TRBV19 and TRBJ2-3, is DGGITQSPKYLFRKEGQNVTLSCEQNLNHDAMYWYRQDPGQGLRLIYYSQIVNDFQKGDIAEGYSVSREKKESFPLTVTSAQKNPTAFYLCASSIAPLAGGLGDTQYFGPGTRLTVL.

Details on this clone: The same CDR3 is also encoded by other DNA sequences in this sample. The chain joins TRBV6-5 to TRBJ2-7; either TRBD1 or TRBD2 may supply D (5 bases each). Germline V CDR1 and CDR2: MNHEY, SVGAGI. Trimming shortened V by 0 bases and J by 2 bases, and 8 bases separated the two germline ends. The CDR3 is made up of 14 amino acids. The CDR3 DNA follows: TGTGCCAGCAGTTACTCGAGGGGCCCCTACGAGCAGTACTTC. This codes for CASSYSRGPYEQYF.

The chain couples TRBV7-8 to TRBJ1-4; D perhaps matches TRBD1 (6 bases). The V gene's germline CDR1 is SGHVS and CDR2 FQNEAQ. The V end lost 1 base, the J end lost 2 bases, and 8 bases lay between the germline ends. The CDR3 length is 15 residues. The CDR3 reads CASSLVRGTNEKLFF. The CDR3 region has the DNA TGTGCCAGCAGCTTAGTCAGGGGCACTAATGAAAAACTGTTTTTT.

By sample share, this clone is medium-sized (0.01 to 0.1%). This sample includes further DNA sequences coding for the same CDR3. The genes are TRBV19 and TRBJ2-3; no clear D. Germline CDR1 and CDR2: LNHDA and SQIVND (reference sequence). CDR3 length: 12 residues. Trimming took off 3 bases at V and 3 bases at J, with 4 bases between the two ends. The CDR3 DNA sequence: TGTGCCAGTAGTATCGGGACAGATACGCAGTATTTT. Translation gives CASSIGTDTQYF.

CDR3 nucleotides: TGTGCCAGCAGCCCCCGGGACTATAACACCGGGGAGCTGTTTTTT. Encoded protein: CASSPRDYNTGELFF. The chain uses TRBV7-8 and TRBJ2-2, with TRBD2 matching 7 bases. The CDR3 sequence is 15 residues long. Germline V CDR1 and CDR2: SGHVS, FQNEAQ. J gave up 2 bases and V 5 bases, and 5 bases lay outside the gene matches.

This chain joins TRBV20-1 and TRBJ2-1; D unresolved. This CDR3 comprises 9 residues. Germline CDR1 DFQATT, CDR2 SNEGSKA (reference sequence). V shed 3 bases and J shed 8 bases, with 2 bases lying between them. DNA for the CDR3: TGCAGTGCTAGCGATGAGCAGTTCTTC. It specifies CSASDEQFF.

The chain is built from TRBV4-1 and TRBJ1-6; no definite D call. V was trimmed by 0 bases and J by 3 bases, leaving 6 bases between them. Per germline, CDR1 MGHRA and CDR2 YSYEKL. The CDR3 runs to 15 residues. The CDR3 DNA is TGCGCCAGCAGCCAAGACCGGAACTATAATTCACCCCTCCACTTT. It specifies CASSQDRNYNSPLHF.

The chain carries TRBV5-1 and TRBJ1-5; tentatively, D is TRBD1 (5 bases). Germline values: CDR1 SGHRS, CDR2 YFSETQ. V shed 4 bases and J shed 3 bases, with 14 bases lying between them. The CDR3 loop spans 15 amino acids. The CDR3 loop reads CASSPVAGPNQPQHF. The CDR3 region has the DNA TGCGCCAGCAGCCCGGTAGCGGGGCCCAATCAGCCCCAGCATTTT.

This clone has only one observation. This rearrangement joins TRBV6-5 to TRBJ2-5; TRBD1 is a possible D gene (6 bases). CDR3 size: 14 residues. The V end was cut by 6 bases, the J end by 1 base, with 12 bases between. Germline CDR1 reads MNHEY; CDR2 reads SVGAGI. The CDR3 bases are TGTGCCAGCAGCTTACAGGGTACCCAAGAGACCCAGTACTTC. As protein: CASSLQGTQETQYF.

The gene calls are TRBV19 and TRBJ1-2; D is undetermined. This CDR3 contains 13 residues. Germline CDR1 reads LNHDA; CDR2 reads SQIVND (reference sequence). V lost 8 bases and J lost 1, with 11 bases in between. CDR3 sequence (DNA): TGTGCCAGTCGGACTTGGGTTAACTATGGCTACACCTTC. Protein product: CASRTWVNYGYTF.

The chain joins TRBV7-9 to TRBJ1-1; D remains ambiguous. CDR3 length: 16 residues. With 6 bases removed from V and 0 bases from J, the gap between germline ends came to 17 bases. CDR1 and CDR2 (germline): SEHNR, FQNEAQ (reference sequence). CDR3 bases: TGTGCCAGCAGGCGTCCTGGACTGATCCTGAACACTGAAGCTTTCTTT. Amino acids: CASRRPGLILNTEAFF.

The rearrangement links TRBV19 to TRBJ2-3; D call uncertain. Germline values: CDR1 LNHDA, CDR2 SQIVND (reference sequence). V lost 8 bases to trimming and J lost 2 bases, with 8 bases between them. The CDR3 is 12 amino acids. CDR3 loop: CASGALTDTQYF. DNA for the CDR3: TGTGCCAGTGGTGCCCTCACAGATACGCAGTATTTT.

This rearrangement joins TRBV9 to TRBJ2-3; D gene uncertain. This CDR3 is built from 15 residues. Germline V gene sequence: CDR1 SGDLS, CDR2 YYNGEE. Trimming left V 0 bases short and J 0 bases short, with 8 bases between. CDR3: CASSVAGRSTDTQYF. CDR3 DNA sequence: TGTGCCAGCAGCGTAGCCGGAAGAAGCACAGATACGCAGTATTTT.